Below, 26 T cell receptor beta chains from the same sample are listed, as sequenced in a study of response to subunit inactivated influenza vaccine. TCRdb re-called the RT-PCR reads through MiXCR, storing one row per CDR3 protein. The table includes just under 550,000 distinct CDR3 sequences, roughly 23% detected once. The same data also went into a second study, on T cells expressing NK-cell markers. This second study says: Scientists made TCR beta cDNA using 5'RACE template switching with UMIs.

The input for sequencing was CD4+ T cells sorted from PBMCs, taken roughly 13 days after vaccination. These receptors came from a man between 45 and 60 years old who received an inactivated influenza vaccine.

This clonotype was detected only a few times. The chain uses TRBV20-1 and TRBJ2-1; 9 bases match TRBD2. V lost 4 bases to trimming and J lost 5 bases; unmatched junction nucleotides: 12. The CDR3 length is 16 residues. Germline V gene data show CDR1 as DFQATT and CDR2 as SNEGSKA (reference sequence). This chain's CDR3 is CSAITAGGPNHNEQFF. CDR3 nucleotides: TGCAGTGCTATAACGGCGGGAGGGCCTAATCACAATGAGCAGTTCTTC.

This chain connects TRBV28 to TRBJ1-1; 7 bases agree with TRBD1. This CDR3 contains 14 residues. Germline V gene data show CDR1 as MDHEN and CDR2 as SYDVKM. V shed 6 bases, J shed 3 bases, and the junction held 7 bases outside the gene matches. DNA of the CDR3: TGTGCCAGCAGCTCCGGACAGGTCGACACTGAAGCTTTCTTT. Protein sequence: CASSSGQVDTEAFF.

This chain links TRBV5-1 with TRBJ2-1; a weak D match, TRBD1 (6 bases). This CDR3 region has 15 residues. The germline gives CDR1 SGHRS, CDR2 YFSETQ. Trimming removed 0 bases from V and 5 bases from J, with 12 bases in between. CDR3 sequence: CASSLAGQSNNEQFF. The CDR3, as DNA: TGCGCCAGCAGCTTGGCTGGACAGTCAAACAATGAGCAGTTCTTC.

The CDR3 sequence: CASSRGQGAQFF. CDR3 nucleotides: TGTGCCAGCAGCAGGGGACAGGGGGCTCAGTTCTTC. V is TRBV7-2 and J is TRBJ2-1, with 12 bases aligning to TRBD1. V was clipped by 5 bases and J by 13 bases; unmatched bases: 3. This CDR3 is 12 amino acids long. The germline gives CDR1 SGHTA, CDR2 FQGNSA.

CDR3: CASHGFMTNTGELFF. CDR3 coding DNA: TGTGCCAGCCACGGTTTCATGACGAACACCGGGGAGCTGTTTTTT. This rearrangement joins TRBV6-2 or TRBV6-3 to TRBJ2-2; D unresolved. V was cut by 8 bases and J by 0 bases, with 13 bases left in between. The CDR3 length is 15 residues. In germline, CDR1 is MNHEY, CDR2 SVGEGT.

This clonotype was detected a few times. The V and J genes are TRBV4-2 and TRBJ1-1, with unresolved D. The CDR3 is 16 amino acids. The germline V gene has CDR1 LGHNA and CDR2 YNFKEQ. V was cut by 3 bases and J by 0 bases, with 14 bases left in between. The CDR3 region is CASSHFEGAMNTEAFF. As DNA, the CDR3 is TGTGCCAGCAGCCACTTCGAGGGAGCCATGAACACTGAAGCTTTCTTT.

This clonotype was recorded at least ten times. The genes are TRBV29-1 and TRBJ2-1; D might be TRBD2 (6 bases). The V gene's germline CDR1 is SQVTM and CDR2 ANQGSEA. This CDR3 region has 16 residues. Trimming removed 0 bases from V and 3 bases from J, with 15 bases in between. The CDR3 region is CSVEDRAGQNYNEQFF. The CDR3 DNA reads as TGCAGCGTTGAAGATCGGGCGGGGCAAAACTACAATGAGCAGTTCTTC.

Only a few counts were recorded for this clonotype. V usage is TRBV19 and J usage is TRBJ2-1; 9 nucleotides agree with TRBD2. There are 16 residues in the CDR3. The V segment lost 3 bases and the J segment 6 bases; nucleotides outside the gene matches: 9. Germline V gene data show CDR1 as LNHDA and CDR2 as SQIVND (reference sequence). The CDR3 spells CASSIPRSGGPNEQFF. The CDR3, as DNA: TGTGCCAGTAGTATTCCTCGTAGCGGGGGACCCAATGAGCAGTTCTTC.

This clonotype was observed many times. The gene calls are TRBV4-3 and TRBJ2-2, with D possibly TRBD1 on 6 matching bases. V lost 0 bases and J 4 bases, leaving 15 bases between the germline ends. The CDR3 sequence is 17 residues long. Germline-derived CDR1 and CDR2 are LGHNA and YSLEER. The CDR3 loop reads CASSQEQGRGRTGELFF. The CDR3 bases are TGCGCCAGCAGCCAAGAGCAGGGCAGGGGACGCACCGGGGAGCTGTTTTTT.

This chain connects TRBV7-2 to TRBJ2-5, with D possibly matching TRBD1 (5 bases). Germline CDR1 SGHTA, CDR2 FQGNSA. The CDR3 is 13 amino acids. V was cut by 8 bases and J by 5 bases, with 15 bases left in between. CDR3 loop: CASGPRVGETQYF. CDR3 DNA: TGTGCCAGCGGGCCCAGGGTCGGGGAGACCCAGTACTTC.

The V call is TRBV7-9, the J call TRBJ1-4, with D possibly matching TRBD1 (5 bases). With 4 bases removed from V and 7 bases from J, the gap between germline ends came to 16 bases. This CDR3 comprises 15 residues. The germline gives CDR1 SEHNR, CDR2 FQNEAQ (reference sequence). CDR3 coding DNA: TGTGCCAGCAGCTATCCCGGGGGGTCCGGTGAAAAACTGTTTTTT. This translates into CASSYPGGSGEKLFF.

This clonotype was detected only a few times. V gene TRBV24-1 combines with J gene TRBJ2-1; 10 positions match TRBD1. This CDR3 has 16 amino acids. V shed 3 bases and J 7 bases; nucleotides not matched to a gene: 8. Per germline, CDR1 KGHDR and CDR2 SFDVKD. This CDR3 reads CATSDPGTGAGNEQFF. CDR3 bases: TGTGCCACCAGTGATCCCGGGACAGGGGCAGGGAATGAGCAGTTCTTC.

This clonotype has only a few counts. The genes are TRBV20-1 and TRBJ1-5, with D perhaps TRBD1 (6 bases). Trimming cost V 6 bases and J 0 bases, with 12 bases left between them. The CDR3 contains 14 residues. Germline lookup yields CDR1 DFQATT and CDR2 SNEGSKA (reference sequence). CDR3: CSAVHRASNQPQHF. In DNA form, the CDR3 reads TGCAGTGCGGTCCACAGGGCTAGCAATCAGCCCCAGCATTTT.

The gene calls are TRBV12-3 or TRBV12-4 and TRBJ1-1; possible D gene TRBD1, 5 bases. V was clipped by 7 bases and J by 1 base, with 10 bases between them. The CDR3 sequence is 13 residues long. In DNA form, the CDR3 reads TGTGCCAGCACCCTTGACAGGAACACTGAAGCTTTCTTT. Translated: CASTLDRNTEAFF.

The chain couples TRBV7-6 to TRBJ2-7, with 9 bases that match TRBD1. The V gene end was trimmed by 5 bases and the J gene end by 5 bases; junction bases not matched to a gene: 13. This CDR3 has 16 amino acids. The germline V gene encodes CDR1 SGHVS and CDR2 FNYEAQ. The CDR3 coding sequence is TGTGCCAGCAGCCCTAGAGGTGGGGACAGGGTCCACGAGCAGTACTTC. It is translated as CASSPRGGDRVHEQYF.

This clonotype appeared a few times. This rearrangement joins TRBV2 to TRBJ2-7, with TRBD1 identical over 7 bases. Unmatched junction bases numbered 11, after V lost 6 bases and J lost 0 bases. CDR1 is SNHLY and CDR2 is FYNNEI in the germline V gene. This CDR3 has 16 amino acids. CDR3 in amino acids: CASRGTFRDSSYEQYF. Here the CDR3 DNA reads TGTGCCAGCAGGGGTACGTTCCGGGACAGCTCCTACGAGCAGTACTTC.

The sample holds a few counts of this clonotype. The chain couples TRBV4-3 to TRBJ2-2; D may match TRBD1 or TRBD2 (6 bases each). Germline V gene data show CDR1 as LGHNA and CDR2 as YSLEER. V lost 3 bases and J lost 1, with 12 bases in between. The CDR3 runs to 16 residues. The DNA for the CDR3 is TGCGCCAGCAGCCACATCGGGGGCCAGAACACCGGGGAGCTGTTTTTT. Its protein is CASSHIGGQNTGELFF.

J is TRBJ2-2 and V is TRBV6-1; either TRBD1 or TRBD2 may fit D (6 bases each). The CDR3 totals 14 residues. The ends were cut back, 7 bases at V and 2 bases at J, with 11 bases in the middle. CDR1 is MNHNS, CDR2 SASEGT, per germline. CDR3 sequence: CASKGGINTGELFF. The CDR3 bases are TGTGCCAGCAAGGGGGGCATAAACACCGGGGAGCTGTTTTTT.

This clonotype was detected many times. This chain connects TRBV5-1 to TRBJ2-3; no clear D gene. Germline CDR1 reads SGHRS; CDR2 reads YFSETQ. The CDR3 is made up of 14 amino acids. The V and J ends lost 3 bases and 5 bases respectively, with 13 bases between them. CDR3 sequence: CASSSSAARDTQYF. The CDR3 DNA is TGCGCCAGCAGCTCATCGGCGGCGAGAGATACGCAGTATTTT. Filled out from reference TRBV5-1 and TRBJ2-3, the complete variable domain reads KAGVTQTPRYLIKTRGQQVTLSCSPISGHRSVSWYQQTPGQGLQFLFEYFSETQRNKGNFPGRFSGRQFSNSRSEMNVSTLELGDSALYLCASSSSAARDTQYFGPGTRLTVL.

There are a few counts of this clonotype. The chain has TRBV20-1 and TRBJ1-1; D perhaps matches TRBD1 (5 bases). The germline V gene has CDR1 DFQATT and CDR2 SNEGSKA (reference sequence). CDR3 length: 12 amino acids. V was trimmed by 2 bases and J by 8 bases, leaving 12 bases between them. Here the CDR3 reads CSARLRGPEAFF. DNA for the CDR3: TGCAGTGCTAGATTAAGGGGCCCAGAAGCTTTCTTT.

The chain links TRBV20-1 to TRBJ2-7, with D perhaps TRBD1 (6 bases). This CDR3 is 13 amino acids long. The ends were cut back, 4 bases at V and 1 base at J, with 11 bases in the middle. CDR1 is DFQATT, CDR2 SNEGSKA, per germline (reference sequence). In DNA, the CDR3 is TGCAGTGCTACAACCGGGACATCCTACGAGCAGTACTTC. Its protein is CSATTGTSYEQYF.

In its sample, this clonotype was seen a few times. CDR3 sequence (DNA): TGTGCCAGCCGCCGGGACCATGACGGGGAGCTGTTTTTT. This sequence encodes CASRRDHDGELFF. The V and J genes are TRBV12-3 or TRBV12-4 and TRBJ2-2; either TRBD1 or TRBD2 may fit D (5 bases each). CDR3 size: 13 residues. Trimming took off 8 bases at V and 7 bases at J, with 14 bases between the two ends.

In its sample, this clonotype was seen a few times. The V gene is TRBV6-1, the J gene TRBJ2-7; TRBD2 aligns across 8 bases. This CDR3 is 14 amino acids long. The germline V gene encodes CDR1 MNHNS and CDR2 SASEGT. V lost 6 bases, J lost 5 bases, and 9 bases stayed unmatched. CDR3: CASSRQRELNEQYF. In DNA form, the CDR3 reads TGTGCCAGCAGCCGCCAGCGGGAGCTAAACGAGCAGTACTTC.

This clonotype was picked up a small number of times. The chain has TRBV7-2 and TRBJ2-1; D is unresolved. The CDR3 totals 14 residues. Germline lookup yields CDR1 SGHTA and CDR2 FQGNSA. The germline V and J ends were trimmed by 0 bases and 6 bases, with 9 bases remaining between them. In DNA, the CDR3 is TGTGCCAGCAGCTTAGCGTGGACCCCCAATGAGCAGTTCTTC. Protein product: CASSLAWTPNEQFF.

In its sample, this clonotype was seen a few times. The CDR3 loop reads CASSLTTAYNEQFF. The DNA of the CDR3 is TGTGCCAGCAGCTTAACGACAGCCTACAATGAGCAGTTCTTC. The genes are TRBV7-6 and TRBJ2-1, with D maybe TRBD1 (5 bases). The CDR3 has 14 amino acids. Between the trimmed V and J ends, which lost 2 bases and 2 bases, there was a span of 7 bases. From germline, CDR1 is SGHVS and CDR2 FNYEAQ.

This clonotype has only a few counts. The CDR3 carries no conserved terminal phenylalanine or tryptophan, so it likely arises from a read error. It is unclear where the CDR3 begins or ends on the DNA, so no DNA is shown, and the CDR3 is as TCRdb lists it. The rearrangement uses TRBV14 and TRBJ2-1; the table assigns TRBD2, which was not confirmed against the DNA. The CDR3 numbers 16 amino acids, ends counted. Germline CDR1 reads SGHDN; CDR2 reads FVKESK. The CDR3 reads CASSQLQGGLAGAQVL.